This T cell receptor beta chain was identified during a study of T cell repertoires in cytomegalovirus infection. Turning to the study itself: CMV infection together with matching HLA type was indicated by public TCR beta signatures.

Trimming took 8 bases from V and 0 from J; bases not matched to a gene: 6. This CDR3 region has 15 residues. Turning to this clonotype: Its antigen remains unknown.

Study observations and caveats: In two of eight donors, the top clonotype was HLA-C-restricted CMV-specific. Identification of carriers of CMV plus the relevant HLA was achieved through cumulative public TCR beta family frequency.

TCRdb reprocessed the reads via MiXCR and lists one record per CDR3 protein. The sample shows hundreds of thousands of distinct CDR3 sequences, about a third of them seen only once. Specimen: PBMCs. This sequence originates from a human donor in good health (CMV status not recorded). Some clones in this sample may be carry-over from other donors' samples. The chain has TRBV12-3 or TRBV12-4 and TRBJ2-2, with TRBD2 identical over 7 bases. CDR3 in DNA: TGTGCCAGCCGTTACGGGGGGACGAACACCGGGGAGCTGTTTTTT. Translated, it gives CASRYGGTNTGELFF.